This T cell receptor (beta chain) appears in the sequencing data of a study of T cell responses to AZD1222 COVID-19 vaccine. General study points: Spike-spanning, vaccine-associated CD4 TCRs were dominant at 160-218 and 743-854. Only six individuals given AZD1222 were seropositive at baseline.

Clones were read by immunoSEQ multiplex PCR, and TCRdb kept only the in-frame ones, dropping some. The profile shows 90,000 to 110,000 clones, about 87% of them singletons. Trimming at V came to 0 bases and at J to 7 bases, leaving 5 bases not matched to a gene. Germline CDR1 reads LGHNA; CDR2 reads YSLEER. CDR3 length equals 16 residues. For this clone: The target antigen is unknown.

The chain employs TRBV4-3 and TRBJ2-2; TRBD2 aligns across 10 bases. This receptor was identified in an adult who received the AZD1222 COVID-19 vaccine. Sample: peripheral blood, taken 28 days after the second AZD1222 dose. The CDR3 loop reads CASSQELASGSGELFF. CDR3 in DNA: TGCGCCAGCAGCCAAGAGTTGGCTAGCGGGAGCGGGGAGCTGTTTTTT.